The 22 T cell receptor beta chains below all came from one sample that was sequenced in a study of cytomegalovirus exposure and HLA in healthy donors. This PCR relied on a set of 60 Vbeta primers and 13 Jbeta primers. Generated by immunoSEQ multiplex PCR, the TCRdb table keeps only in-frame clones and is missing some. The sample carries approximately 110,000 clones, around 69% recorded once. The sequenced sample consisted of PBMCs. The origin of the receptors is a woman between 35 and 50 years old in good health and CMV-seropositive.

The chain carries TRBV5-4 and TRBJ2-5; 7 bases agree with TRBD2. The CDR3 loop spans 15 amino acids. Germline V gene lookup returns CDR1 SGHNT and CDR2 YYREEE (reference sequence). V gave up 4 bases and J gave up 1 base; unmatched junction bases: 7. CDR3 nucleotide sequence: TGTGCCAGCAGCGCGGAGCGGGGAAGCCAAGAGACCCAGTACTTC. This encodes CASSAERGSQETQYF.

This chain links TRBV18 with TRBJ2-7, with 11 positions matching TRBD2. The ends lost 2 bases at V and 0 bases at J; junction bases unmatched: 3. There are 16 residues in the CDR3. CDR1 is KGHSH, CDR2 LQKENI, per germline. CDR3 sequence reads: CASSPFSGGASYEQYF. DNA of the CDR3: TGTGCCAGCTCACCATTTAGCGGGGGGGCCTCCTACGAGCAGTACTTC.

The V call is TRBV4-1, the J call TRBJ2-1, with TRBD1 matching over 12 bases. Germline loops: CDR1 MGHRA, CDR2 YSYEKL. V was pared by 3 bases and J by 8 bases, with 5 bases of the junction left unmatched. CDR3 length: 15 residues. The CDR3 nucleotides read TGCGCCAGCAGCCACCGGGGACAGGGGGCCGATGAGCAGTTCTTC. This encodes CASSHRGQGADEQFF.

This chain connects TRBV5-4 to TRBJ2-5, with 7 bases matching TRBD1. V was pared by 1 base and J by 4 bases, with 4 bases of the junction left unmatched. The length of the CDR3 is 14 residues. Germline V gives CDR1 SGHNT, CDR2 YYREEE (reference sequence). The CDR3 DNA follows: TGTGCCAGCAGCTTGACAGGGGTCGGAGAGACCCAGTACTTC. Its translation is CASSLTGVGETQYF.

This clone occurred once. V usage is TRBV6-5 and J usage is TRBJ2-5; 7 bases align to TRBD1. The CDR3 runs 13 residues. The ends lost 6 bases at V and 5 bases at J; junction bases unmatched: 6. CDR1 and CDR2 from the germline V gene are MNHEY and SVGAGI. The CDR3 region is CASRATGMETQYF. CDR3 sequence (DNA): TGTGCCAGCAGGGCGACAGGGATGGAGACCCAGTACTTC.

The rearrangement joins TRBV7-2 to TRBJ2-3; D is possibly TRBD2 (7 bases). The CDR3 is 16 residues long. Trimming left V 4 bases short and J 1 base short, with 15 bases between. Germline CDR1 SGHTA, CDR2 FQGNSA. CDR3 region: CASSSPAGARTDTQYF. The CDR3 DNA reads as TGTGCCAGCAGCTCCCCGGCGGGGGCCCGCACAGATACGCAGTATTTT.

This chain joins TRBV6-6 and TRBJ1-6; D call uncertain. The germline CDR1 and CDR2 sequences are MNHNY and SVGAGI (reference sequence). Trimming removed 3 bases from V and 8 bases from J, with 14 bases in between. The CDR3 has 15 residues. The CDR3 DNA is TGTGCCAGCAGTTATGACCGGTGGGAGGATTCACCCCTCCACTTT. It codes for CASSYDRWEDSPLHF.

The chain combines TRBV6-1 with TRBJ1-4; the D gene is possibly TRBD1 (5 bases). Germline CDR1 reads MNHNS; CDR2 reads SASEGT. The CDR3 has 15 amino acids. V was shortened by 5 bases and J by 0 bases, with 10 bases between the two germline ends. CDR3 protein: CASSNIQATNEKLFF. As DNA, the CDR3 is TGTGCCAGCAGTAATATACAGGCAACTAATGAAAAACTGTTTTTT.

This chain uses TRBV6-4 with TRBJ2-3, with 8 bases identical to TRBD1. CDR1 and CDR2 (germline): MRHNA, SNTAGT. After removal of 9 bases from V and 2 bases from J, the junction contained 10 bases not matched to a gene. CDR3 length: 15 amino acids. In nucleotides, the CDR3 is TGTGCCAGTAGAGCAACAGGGGGATCCACAGATACGCAGTATTTT. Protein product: CASRATGGSTDTQYF.

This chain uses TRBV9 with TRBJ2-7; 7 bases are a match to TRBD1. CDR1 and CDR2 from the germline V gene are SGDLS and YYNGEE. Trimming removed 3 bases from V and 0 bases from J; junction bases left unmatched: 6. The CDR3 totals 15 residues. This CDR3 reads CASSDTGESSYEQYF. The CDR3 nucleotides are TGTGCCAGCAGCGACACAGGGGAAAGCTCCTACGAGCAGTACTTC. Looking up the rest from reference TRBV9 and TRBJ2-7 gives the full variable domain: DSGVTQTPKHLITATGQRVTLRCSPRSGDLSVYWYQQSLDQGLQFLIQYYNGEERAKGNILERFSAQQFPDLHSELNLSSLELGDSALYFCASSDTGESSYEQYFGPGTRLTVT.

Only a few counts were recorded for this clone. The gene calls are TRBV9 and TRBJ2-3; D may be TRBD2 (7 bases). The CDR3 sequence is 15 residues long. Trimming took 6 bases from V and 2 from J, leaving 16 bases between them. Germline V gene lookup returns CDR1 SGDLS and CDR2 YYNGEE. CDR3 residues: CASTLGGAFTDTQYF. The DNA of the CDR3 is TGTGCCAGCACGCTGGGGGGGGCCTTCACAGATACGCAGTATTTT.

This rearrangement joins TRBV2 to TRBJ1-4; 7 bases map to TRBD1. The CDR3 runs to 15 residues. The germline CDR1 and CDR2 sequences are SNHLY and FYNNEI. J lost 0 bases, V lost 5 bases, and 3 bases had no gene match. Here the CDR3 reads CASSRQGPTNEKLFF. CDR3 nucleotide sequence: TGTGCCAGCAGTAGACAGGGACCAACTAATGAAAAACTGTTTTTT.

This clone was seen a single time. CDR3 DNA sequence: TGTGCCAGCAGTAGGACACTATCCCAAGAGACCCAGTACTTC. Its translation: CASSRTLSQETQYF. The J gene is TRBJ2-5, the V gene TRBV6-1; maybe TRBD1 (5 bases). The V and J ends lost 5 bases and 1 base respectively, with 11 bases between them. The CDR3 runs 14 residues. Germline-derived CDR1 and CDR2 are MNHNS and SASEGT.

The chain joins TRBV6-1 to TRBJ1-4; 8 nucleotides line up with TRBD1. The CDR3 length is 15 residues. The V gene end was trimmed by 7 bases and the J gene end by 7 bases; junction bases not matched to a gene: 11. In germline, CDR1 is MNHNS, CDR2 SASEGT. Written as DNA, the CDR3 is TGTGCCAGCACCGAGGCAGGGGGCGCGGTTGAAAAACTGTTTTTT. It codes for CASTEAGGAVEKLFF.

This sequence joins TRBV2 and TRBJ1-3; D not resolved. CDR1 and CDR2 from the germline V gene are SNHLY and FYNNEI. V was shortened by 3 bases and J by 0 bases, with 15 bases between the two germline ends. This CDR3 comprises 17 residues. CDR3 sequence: CASSESGVLYSGNTIYF. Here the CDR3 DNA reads TGTGCCAGCAGTGAGTCGGGAGTTTTATACTCTGGAAACACCATATATTTT.

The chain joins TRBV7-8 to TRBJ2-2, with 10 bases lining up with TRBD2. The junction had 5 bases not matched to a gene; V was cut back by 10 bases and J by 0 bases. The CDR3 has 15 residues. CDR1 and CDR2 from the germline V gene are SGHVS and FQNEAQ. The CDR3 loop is CATLAGATNTGELFF. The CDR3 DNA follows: TGTGCCACCCTAGCGGGGGCTACGAACACCGGGGAGCTGTTTTTT.

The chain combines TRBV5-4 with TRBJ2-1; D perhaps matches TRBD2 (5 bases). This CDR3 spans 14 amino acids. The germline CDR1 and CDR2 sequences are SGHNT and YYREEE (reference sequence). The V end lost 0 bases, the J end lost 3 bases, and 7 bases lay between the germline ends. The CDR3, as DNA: TGTGCCAGCAGCTTGGCCGGACTCTACAATGAGCAGTTCTTC. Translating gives CASSLAGLYNEQFF.

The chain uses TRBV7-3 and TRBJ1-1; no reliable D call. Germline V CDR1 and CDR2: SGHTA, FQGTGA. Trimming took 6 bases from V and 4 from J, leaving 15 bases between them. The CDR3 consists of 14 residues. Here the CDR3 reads CASREGIGGTEAFF. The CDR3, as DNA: TGTGCCAGCAGAGAAGGCATAGGCGGCACTGAAGCTTTCTTT. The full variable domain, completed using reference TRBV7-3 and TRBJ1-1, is GAGVSQTPSNKVTEKGKYVELRCDPISGHTALYWYRQSLGQGPEFLIYFQGTGAADDSGLPNDRFFAVRPEGSVSTLKIQRTERGDSAVYLCASREGIGGTEAFFGQGTRLTVV.

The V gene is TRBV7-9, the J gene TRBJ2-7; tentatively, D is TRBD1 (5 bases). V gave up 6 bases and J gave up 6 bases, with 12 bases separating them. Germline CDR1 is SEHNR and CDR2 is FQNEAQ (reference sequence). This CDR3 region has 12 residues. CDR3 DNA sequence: TGTGCCAGCAGTCTAGGGGTGGCCGAGCAGTACTTC. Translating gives CASSLGVAEQYF.

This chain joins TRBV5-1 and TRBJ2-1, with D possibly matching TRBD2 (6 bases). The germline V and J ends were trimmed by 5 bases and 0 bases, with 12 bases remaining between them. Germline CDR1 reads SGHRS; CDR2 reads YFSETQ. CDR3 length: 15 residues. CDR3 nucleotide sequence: TGCGCCAGCAGTCCGACTAGGAGCTCCTACAATGAGCAGTTCTTC. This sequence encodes CASSPTRSSYNEQFF. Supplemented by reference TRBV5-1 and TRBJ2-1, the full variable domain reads KAGVTQTPRYLIKTRGQQVTLSCSPISGHRSVSWYQQTPGQGLQFLFEYFSETQRNKGNFPGRFSGRQFSNSRSEMNVSTLELGDSALYLCASSPTRSSYNEQFFGPGTRLTVL.

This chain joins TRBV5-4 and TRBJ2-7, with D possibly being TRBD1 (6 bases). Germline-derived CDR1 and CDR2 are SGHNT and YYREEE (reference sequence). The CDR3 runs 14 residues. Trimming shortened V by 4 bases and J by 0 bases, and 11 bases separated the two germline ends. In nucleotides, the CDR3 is TGTGCCAGCAGCCCCCGGGACACCTCCTACGAGCAGTACTTC. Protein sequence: CASSPRDTSYEQYF.

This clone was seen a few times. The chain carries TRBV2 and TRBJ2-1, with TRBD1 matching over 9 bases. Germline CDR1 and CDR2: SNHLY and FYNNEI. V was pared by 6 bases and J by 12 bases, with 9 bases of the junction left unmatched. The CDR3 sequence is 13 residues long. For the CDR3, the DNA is TGTGCCAGCAGCCCGAGACAGGGACAGGGGCAGTTCTTC. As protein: CASSPRQGQGQFF.